The T cell receptor (beta chain) under discussion was sequenced for a study of blood T cell repertoires in COVID-19 (dated by TCRdb to the early 2020s). With regard to the full study: Collaborator samples came from the United States, Italy and Spain and covered acute and convalescent phases of COVID-19. HLA class I and class II types, where available, came from metadata supplied by the sample provider rather than from assay-based typing. The repertoires were released in a freely available public database intended as a resource for research on the immune response to SARS-CoV-2. Nearly every sample came with metadata listing a de-identified subject ID, COVID-19 status, age in years and sex. The samples were drawn from two sources: the first 160 participants of the ongoing ImmuneRACE study, and 950 to 1,500 subjects contributed by 6 global collaborators. The prospective study material was composed of cDNA or gDNA derived from T cells, B-cell-depleted T cells, or PBMCs. Deeply sampled blood TCRbeta repertoires from subjects exposed to, actively infected with, or recovered from COVID-19 were included in the dataset. Beyond this particular receptor, the publication reports: The quantity of clinical and demographic metadata differed by source and by participant and was supplied without curation.

TCRbeta CDR3 regions were amplified from genomic DNA using the immunoSEQ Assay, a bias-controlled multiplex PCR. Turning to the authors' computational methods: The number of nucleated cells in each sample was estimated by amplification of reference gene primers within the assay. To quantify the absolute abundance of each unique TCRbeta CDR3 rearrangement, sequence reads were collapsed and filtered. For each sample, productive Simpson clonality was calculated as the square root of Simpson's diversity index across productive rearrangements. The clones in this table, taken by TCRdb from immuneACCESS, are in-frame only. Not every clone is retained; where verified, under half of the shortfall comes from an unresolved V gene, and the cause of the rest is unknown. That table supplies the V and J calls and clone size; D and trimming were determined from the DNA. A total of a few hundred thousand clones appear in this sample, around 84% of them only once. About 1.5% of the sample is held by the ten biggest clonotypes.

Participants in the prospective study were aged about 18 to 95 years, lived in about two dozen United States geographic areas, and enrolled through a virtual design. In the prospective study, participants were assigned to cohorts based on the clinical history participants reported in a screening survey and a study questionnaire. ImmuneRACE Cohort 3 recovered participants were defined by two consecutive negative NP/OP PCR tests, healthcare professional clearance, or symptom resolution. Mobile phlebotomists in the prospective study collected whole blood, serum and a nasopharyngeal or oropharyngeal swab from every participant. Additional blood draws and questionnaires over a roughly two-month period could optionally be provided by prospective study participants. Prospective study blood samples were shipped either frozen or at room temperature before DNA extraction. A note on this clone: Which antigen it targets is not known. No much larger clone is present one base from it, and per-base qualities are unavailable. This CDR3 is also generated by other DNA sequences in the sample.

Unmatched junction bases come to 7, with V trimmed by 5 bases and J by 2 bases. The CDR3 starts with the cysteine, ends with the phenylalanine, and has 16 residues. Only the CDR3 part of the read is kept: 48 bases, read in frame from the first base. The germline V gene encodes CDR1 SEHNR and CDR2 FQNEAQ (reference sequence). Sequenced material: PBMCs or T cells enriched from blood (not recorded which). This clonotype was sampled from a woman aged 45-65 years who had recovered from COVID-19. The rearrangement combines TRBV7-9 with TRBJ2-2; a stretch of 8 junction bases matches TRBD2. The CDR3 region reads CASSLGSGSNTGELFF. The nucleotide sequence reads TGTGCCAGCAGCCTCGGCAGCGGGAGTAACACCGGGGAGCTGTTTTTT.